The rows below give T cell receptor beta chains drawn from one sample of a study of vaccination and CD4 T cells after COVID-19. No antigen has been assigned to these receptors. TCRdb recomputed calls from the PCR reads with MiXCR, one row per CDR3 protein. The data hold about 15,000 distinct CDR3 sequences, with less than 60% observed a single time. The source was CD4+ T cells from blood, cultured in vitro, collected about 7 months after SARS-CoV-2 vaccination. These receptors were obtained from a human donor who had recovered from COVID-19. Each CDR3 is given with its conserved first and last residue. A D gene is named only where the DNA matches it firmly. Clone sizes are given selectively: once, few, many, or a class where the clone is expanded.

abundance,d_gene,j_gene,v_gene,CDR3nt,CDR3aa
few,.,TRBJ2-5,TRBV24-1,TGTGCCACCAGTGATTCGACACGGCAGGGAAACCAAGAGACCCAGTACTTC,CATSDSTRQGNQETQYF
few,.,TRBJ2-5,TRBV7-3,TGTGCCAGCAGCCCCGGCCCCCGTGAGACCCAGTACTTC,CASSPGPRETQYF
.,.,TRBJ1-2,TRBV2,TGTGCCAGCAGTGAAGGGGCAGGGAACTATGGCTACACCTTC,CASSEGAGNYGYTF
.,TRBD1,TRBJ1-2,TRBV19,TGTGCCAGTAGGCCGGGACAGGTCTATGGCTACACCTTC,CASRPGQVYGYTF
.,.,TRBJ2-2,TRBV20-1,TGCAGTGCTGTGGGGGCTAGCGGCAACACCGGGGAGCTGTTTTTT,CSAVGASGNTGELFF
.,.,TRBJ2-6,TRBV30,TGTGCCTGGACCAAGGGGGCTGGGGCCAACGTCCTGACTTTC,CAWTKGAGANVLTF
.,TRBD2,TRBJ2-3,TRBV20-1,TGCAGTGCTAGAGATTCATATACGGGACTAACTGGGGCAGATACGCAGTATTTT,CSARDSYTGLTGADTQYF
.,.,TRBJ2-7,TRBV2,TGTGCCAGCAGTTACTCCTACGAGCAGTACTTC,CASSYSYEQYF
few,.,TRBJ1-2,TRBV15,TGTGCCACCAGCGGGGGCCGACCCAGTGGCTACACCTTC,CATSGGRPSGYTF
few,.,TRBJ1-2,TRBV20-1,TGCAGTCCCGTTGGCTCAGACTATGGCTACACCTTC,CSPVGSDYGYTF
.,TRBD2,TRBJ2-2,TRBV10-3,TGTGCCATCAGTAGAAGCGGGGGGGCAGGTACCGGGGAGCTGTTTTTT,CAISRSGGAGTGELFF